This T cell receptor (beta chain) was captured in a study of response to subunit inactivated influenza vaccine. TCRdb processed the RT-PCR reads anew with MiXCR; each CDR3 protein has one entry. The table lists 450,000 to 600,000 distinct CDR3 sequences, 7.2% of them singletons. This clonotype was counted only a few times. The J segment lost 2 bases and the V segment lost 5 bases, leaving 7 bases of the junction unmatched. The CDR3 loop spans 16 amino acids. Sequenced material: PBMCs from blood, taken around 2 years after vaccination. The sequence came from a man between 50 and 69 years old who received an inactivated influenza vaccine. The gene calls are TRBV12-3 or TRBV12-4 and TRBJ1-5; 9 positions agree with TRBD1. The CDR3 region has the DNA TGTGCCAGCAGTCCCCGACAGGGGGGGGGCAATCAGCCCCAGCATTTT. Translating it yields CASSPRQGGGNQPQHF.